One sample yielded the 6 T cell receptor beta chains listed below, sequenced in a study of blood T cell repertoires in COVID-19. Assay used: immunoSEQ multiplex PCR; TCRdb lists only in-frame clones, some missing. This sample carries 250,000 or so clones, around 80% of them seen once, and the ten largest clones take 3.4%. The material sequenced was peripheral blood. The receptors were sampled from a woman aged 18 to 35 with acute or convalescent COVID-19.

The genes are TRBV28 and TRBJ1-6, with D possibly TRBD1 on 6 matching bases. V was pared by 7 bases and J by 13 bases, with 14 bases between. The CDR3 is 12 residues long. The V gene's germline CDR1 is MDHEN and CDR2 SYDVKM. CDR3 bases: TGTGCCAGCACCAGCGGGACAAGGCCCCTCCACTTT. Translated: CASTSGTRPLHF.

The V and J genes are TRBV11-2 and TRBJ2-7; TRBD2 aligns across 11 bases. The germline V gene has CDR1 SGHAT and CDR2 FQNNGV. V shed 5 bases, J shed 2 bases, and the junction held 5 bases outside the gene matches. The length of the CDR3 is 15 residues. CDR3 coding DNA: TGTGCCAGCAGCACCGGGACTAGCGGAACCTACGAGCAGTACTTC. Encoded protein: CASSTGTSGTYEQYF.

This clone was found once. One junction end disagrees with the germline gene, perhaps due to a read error. The V gene is TRBV27, the J gene TRBJ2-1, with D maybe TRBD2 (6 bases). This CDR3 comprises 16 residues. Germline V gene data show CDR1 as MNHEY and CDR2 as SMNVEV (reference sequence). CDR3 sequence (DNA): TGTGCCAGCAGTTTACGGGGGAGAGTCTCCGACAATGAGCAGTTCTTC. Amino acid sequence: CASSLRGRVSDNEQFF.

The V and J genes are TRBV4-3 and TRBJ2-7, with 10 bases aligning to TRBD1. Germline CDR1 and CDR2: LGHNA and YSLEER. Trimming removed 0 bases from V and 2 bases from J; junction bases left unmatched: 10. The CDR3 totals 18 residues. As DNA, the CDR3 is TGCGCCAGCAGCCAAGAACTCCCGACAGGGGGCGCGCCCTACGAGCAGTACTTC. Translation: CASSQELPTGGAPYEQYF.

This clone was seen more than once but under ten times. The V and J genes are TRBV2 and TRBJ1-1; D is perhaps TRBD1 (5 bases). The CDR3 spans 13 residues. Germline-derived CDR1 and CDR2 are SNHLY and FYNNEI. V lost 3 bases and J lost 4, with 9 bases in between. The CDR3 spells CASSEEGPTEAFF. DNA for the CDR3: TGTGCCAGCAGTGAGGAGGGGCCCACTGAAGCTTTCTTT.

This clone has only a few counts. V gene TRBV29-1 combines with J gene TRBJ1-5; D unclear. The CDR3 is made up of 13 amino acids. V shed 4 bases and J shed 4 bases, with 11 bases lying between them. Germline CDR1 SQVTM, CDR2 ANQGSEA. CDR3 nucleotides: TGCAGCGTTGGGGCGCAGGAAAATCAGCCCCAGCATTTT. Translation gives CSVGAQENQPQHF. Looking up the rest from reference TRBV29-1 and TRBJ1-5 gives the full variable domain: SAVISQKPSRDICQRGTSLTIQCQVDSQVTMMFWYRQQPGQSLTLIATANQGSEATYESGFVIDKFPISRPNLTFSTLTVSNMSPEDSSIYLCSVGAQENQPQHFGDGTRLSIL.